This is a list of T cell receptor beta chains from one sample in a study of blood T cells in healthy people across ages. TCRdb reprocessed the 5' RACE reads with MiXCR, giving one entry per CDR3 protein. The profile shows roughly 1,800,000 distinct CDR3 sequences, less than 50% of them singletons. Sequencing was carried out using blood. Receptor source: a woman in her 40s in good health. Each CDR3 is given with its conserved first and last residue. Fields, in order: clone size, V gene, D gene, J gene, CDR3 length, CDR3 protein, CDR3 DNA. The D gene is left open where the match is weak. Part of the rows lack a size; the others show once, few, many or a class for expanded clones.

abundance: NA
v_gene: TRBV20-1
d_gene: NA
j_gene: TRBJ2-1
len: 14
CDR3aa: CSAPGTLKGVRQFF
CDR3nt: TGCAGTGCTCCCGGGACTCTTAAAGGGGTTCGGCAGTTCTTC

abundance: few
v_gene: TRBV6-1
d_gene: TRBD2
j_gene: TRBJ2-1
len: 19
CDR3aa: CASSEPEAFGTSGLNEQFF
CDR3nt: TGTGCCAGCAGTGAACCTGAAGCGTTCGGGACTAGCGGTCTCAATGAGCAGTTCTTC

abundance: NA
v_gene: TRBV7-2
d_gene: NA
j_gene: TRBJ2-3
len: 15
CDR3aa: CASSFGSTFTDTQYF
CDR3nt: TGTGCCAGCAGCTTCGGCTCTACATTCACAGATACGCAGTATTTT

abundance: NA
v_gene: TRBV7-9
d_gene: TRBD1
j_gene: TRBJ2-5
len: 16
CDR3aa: CASSLRGTGKEETQYF
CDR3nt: TGTGCCAGCAGCCTTCGGGGGACAGGGAAAGAGGAGACCCAGTACTTC

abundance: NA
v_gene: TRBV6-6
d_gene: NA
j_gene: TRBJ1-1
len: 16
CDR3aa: CASSYDGPALSPEAFF
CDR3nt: TGTGCCAGCAGTTACGATGGGCCCGCGCTATCACCGGAAGCTTTCTTT

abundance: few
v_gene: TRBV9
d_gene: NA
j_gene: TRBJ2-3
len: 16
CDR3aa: CASSVDVGRSRDTQYF
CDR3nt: TGTGCCAGCAGCGTAGATGTCGGTAGATCAAGGGATACGCAGTATTTT

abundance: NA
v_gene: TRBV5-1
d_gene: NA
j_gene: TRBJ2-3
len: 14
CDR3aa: CASGEMGGTDTQYF
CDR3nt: TGCGCCAGCGGCGAGATGGGGGGCACAGATACGCAGTATTTT

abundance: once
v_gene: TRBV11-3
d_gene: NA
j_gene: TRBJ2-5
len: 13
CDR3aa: CASSPHPGGTQYF
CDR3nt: TGTGCCAGCAGCCCCCACCCTGGGGGAACCCAGTACTTC

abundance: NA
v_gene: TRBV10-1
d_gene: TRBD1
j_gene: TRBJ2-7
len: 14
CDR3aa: CASCTDRGIDEQYF
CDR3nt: TGCGCCAGCTGCACGGACAGGGGGATCGACGAGCAGTACTTC

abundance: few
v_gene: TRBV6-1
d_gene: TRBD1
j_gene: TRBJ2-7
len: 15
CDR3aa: CASSEEEGGIYEQYF
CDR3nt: TGTGCCAGCAGTGAAGAAGAAGGGGGCATCTACGAGCAGTACTTC

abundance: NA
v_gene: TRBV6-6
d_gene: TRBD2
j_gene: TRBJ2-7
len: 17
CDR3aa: CASSLGTSGRSTYEQYF
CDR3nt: TGTGCCAGCAGTTTGGGGACTAGCGGGCGTAGCACCTACGAGCAGTACTTC

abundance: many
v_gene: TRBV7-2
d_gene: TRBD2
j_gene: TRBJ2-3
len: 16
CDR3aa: CASSLSGGARTDTQYF
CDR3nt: TGTGCCAGCAGCTTGAGCGGGGGGGCCCGCACAGATACGCAGTATTTT

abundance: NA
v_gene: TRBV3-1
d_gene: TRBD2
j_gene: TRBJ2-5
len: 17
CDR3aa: CASSLHRGTSGVQAQYF
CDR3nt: TGTGCCAGCAGCCTCCACCGAGGGACTAGCGGGGTCCAGGCCCAGTACTTC

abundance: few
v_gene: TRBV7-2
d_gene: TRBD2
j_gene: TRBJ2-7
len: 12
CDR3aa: CASSRGGGEQYF
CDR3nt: TGTGCCAGCAGCCGCGGGGGAGGCGAGCAGTACTTC

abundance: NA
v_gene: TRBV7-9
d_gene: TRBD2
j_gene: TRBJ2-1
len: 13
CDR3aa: CASSYAGDPRGFF
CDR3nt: TGTGCCAGCAGCTATGCGGGGGACCCACGGGGGTTCTTC

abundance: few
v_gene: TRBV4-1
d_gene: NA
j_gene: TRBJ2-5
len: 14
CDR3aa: CASSHRVWQETQYF
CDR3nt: TGCGCCAGCAGCCACAGGGTTTGGCAAGAGACCCAGTACTTC

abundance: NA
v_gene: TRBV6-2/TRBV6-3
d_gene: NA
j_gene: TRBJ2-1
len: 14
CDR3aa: CASRYTHGYNEQFF
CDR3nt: TGTGCCAGCAGGTATACGCACGGGTACAATGAGCAGTTCTTC

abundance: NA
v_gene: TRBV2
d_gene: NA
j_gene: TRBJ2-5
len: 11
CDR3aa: CAGRIQETQYF
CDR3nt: TGTGCCGGGAGGATCCAAGAGACCCAGTACTTC

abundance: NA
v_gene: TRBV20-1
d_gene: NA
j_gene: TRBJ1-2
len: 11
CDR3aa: CSARTTYGYTF
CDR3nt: TGCAGTGCTAGAACAACTTATGGCTACACCTTC

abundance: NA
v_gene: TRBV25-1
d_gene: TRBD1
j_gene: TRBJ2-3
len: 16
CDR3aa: CASSEGGRGRINTQYF
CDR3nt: TGTGCCAGCAGTGAAGGGGGCAGGGGGCGCATCAATACGCAGTATTTT

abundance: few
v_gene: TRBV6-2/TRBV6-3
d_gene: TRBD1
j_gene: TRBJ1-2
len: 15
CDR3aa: CASTFGQGRQYGYTF
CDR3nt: TGTGCCAGCACCTTCGGACAGGGGAGACAGTATGGCTACACCTTC

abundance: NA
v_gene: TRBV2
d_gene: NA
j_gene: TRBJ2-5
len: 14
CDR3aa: CASSENRVGETQYF
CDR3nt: TGTGCCAGCAGTGAGAACAGGGTCGGGGAGACCCAGTACTTC

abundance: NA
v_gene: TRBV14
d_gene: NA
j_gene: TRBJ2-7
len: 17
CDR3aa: CASSQKNVGTYSYEQYF
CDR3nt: TGTGCCAGCAGCCAAAAAAATGTGGGGACATACTCATACGAGCAGTACTTC

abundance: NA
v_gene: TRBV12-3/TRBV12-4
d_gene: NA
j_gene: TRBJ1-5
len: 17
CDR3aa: CASSFRGLSVSNQPQHF
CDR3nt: TGTGCCAGCAGTTTTCGAGGTTTGAGTGTTAGCAATCAGCCCCAGCATTTT

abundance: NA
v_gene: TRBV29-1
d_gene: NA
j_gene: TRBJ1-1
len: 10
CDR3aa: CSSYQDKAFF
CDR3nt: TGCAGCAGTTATCAGGATAAAGCTTTCTTT

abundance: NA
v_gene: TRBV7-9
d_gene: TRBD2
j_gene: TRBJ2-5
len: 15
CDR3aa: CASSPSGGIRETQYF
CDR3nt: TGTGCCAGCAGCCCTAGCGGGGGTATCCGGGAGACCCAGTACTTC

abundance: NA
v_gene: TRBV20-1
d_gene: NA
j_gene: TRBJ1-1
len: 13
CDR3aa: CSAYGQLNTEAFF
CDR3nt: TGCAGTGCATATGGACAGCTGAACACTGAAGCTTTCTTT

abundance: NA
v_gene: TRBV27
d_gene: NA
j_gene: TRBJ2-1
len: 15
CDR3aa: CASSYYLPIGSEQFF
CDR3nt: TGTGCCAGCAGTTATTACCTTCCAATCGGCAGTGAGCAGTTCTTC

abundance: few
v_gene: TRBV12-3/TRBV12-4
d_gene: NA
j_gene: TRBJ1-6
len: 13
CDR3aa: CASRQGQNSPLHF
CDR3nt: TGTGCCAGCAGACAAGGACAGAATTCACCCCTCCACTTT

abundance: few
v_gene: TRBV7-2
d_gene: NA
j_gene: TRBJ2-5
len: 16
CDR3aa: CASSLAAPGVGETQYF
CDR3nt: TGTGCCAGCAGCTTAGCGGCCCCGGGGGTCGGCGAGACCCAGTACTTC

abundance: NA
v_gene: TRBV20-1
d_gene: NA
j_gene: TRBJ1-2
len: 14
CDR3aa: CSARVHRDSYGYTF
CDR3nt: TGCAGTGCTAGGGTACACCGGGATTCTTATGGCTACACCTTC

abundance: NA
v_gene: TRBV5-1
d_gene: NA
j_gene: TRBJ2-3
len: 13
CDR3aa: CASRPGDADTQYF
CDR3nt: TGCGCCAGCCGTCCCGGGGATGCAGATACGCAGTATTTT

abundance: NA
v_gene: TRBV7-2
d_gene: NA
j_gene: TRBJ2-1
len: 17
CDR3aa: CASSSSPRDVVYNEQFF
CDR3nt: TGTGCCAGCAGCTCCAGCCCCCGGGACGTCGTCTACAATGAGCAGTTCTTC

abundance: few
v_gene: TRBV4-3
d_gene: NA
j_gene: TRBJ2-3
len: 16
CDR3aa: CASSQEGQGGTDTQYF
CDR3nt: TGCGCCAGCAGCCAGGAAGGACAGGGAGGGACAGATACGCAGTATTTT

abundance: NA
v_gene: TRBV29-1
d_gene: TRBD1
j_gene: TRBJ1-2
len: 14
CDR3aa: CSVDISRDSRGYTF
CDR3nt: TGCAGCGTTGATATCTCCAGGGACAGCCGTGGCTACACCTTC

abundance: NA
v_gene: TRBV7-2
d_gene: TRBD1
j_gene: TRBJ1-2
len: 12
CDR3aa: CASEGGGYGYTF
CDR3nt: TGTGCCAGCGAAGGGGGCGGCTATGGCTACACCTTC

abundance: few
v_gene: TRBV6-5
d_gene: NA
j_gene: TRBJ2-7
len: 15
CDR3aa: CASSLREGGTYEQYF
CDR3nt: TGTGCCAGCAGTCTCAGGGAGGGGGGGACCTACGAGCAGTACTTC

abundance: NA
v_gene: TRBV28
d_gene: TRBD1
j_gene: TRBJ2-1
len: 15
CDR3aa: CASRLGQGTYNEQFF
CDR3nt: TGTGCCAGCAGGCTCGGACAGGGAACCTACAATGAGCAGTTCTTC

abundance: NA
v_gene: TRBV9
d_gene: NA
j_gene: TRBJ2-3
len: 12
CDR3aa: CASSADRITQYF
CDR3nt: TGTGCCAGCAGCGCCGACAGGATTACGCAGTATTTT

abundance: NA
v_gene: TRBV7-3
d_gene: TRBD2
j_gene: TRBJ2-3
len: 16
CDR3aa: CASSSLAGPNRDTQYF
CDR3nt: TGTGCCAGCAGCTCACTAGCGGGGCCTAATAGAGATACGCAGTATTTT

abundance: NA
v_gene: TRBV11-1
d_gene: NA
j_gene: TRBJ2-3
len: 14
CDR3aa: CASSVLGFSDTQYF
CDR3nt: TGTGCCAGCAGCGTCTTGGGGTTCTCAGATACGCAGTATTTT